This T cell receptor (beta chain) came from a study of CXCR3-negative and CXCR3-positive naive CD8 T cells. General study findings and limits: TRB CDR3s were more hydrophobic in CXCR3-positive than in CXCR3-negative naive cells. The study found CXCR3 expression partially decreased after cryopreservation and ran most assays on fresh PBMCs. The study inferred TCR strength from TRB CDR3 properties and found comparable surface CD5 between naive subsets.

The CDR3 spans 18 residues. CDR1 and CDR2 from the germline V gene are SGHNT and YENEEA. UMI labels and 5' RACE were used to prepare the TRB cDNA libraries. For each CDR3 protein, TCRdb gives one entry from its re-call of the 5' RACE reads, without DNA. Its clone listing holds about 98,000 distinct CDR3 sequences. As concerns this clonotype: Its antigen is currently unknown.

Every CD8+ subset sample held a few hundred thousand flow-sorted cells, done in triplicate. CD45RO-CCR7+CD27+CD95- expression identified naive CD8+ T cells. The receptor was isolated from a human donor in good health. Some clones in this sample may be carry-over from other donors' samples. The chain carries TRBV11-3 and TRBJ2-4; TCRdb's D call, TRBD2, is unchecked because there is no DNA. The sequencing input was naive CXCR3+ CD8+ T cells from blood. The sample's subset: CD45RO-CCR7+CD27+CD95- naive CD8+ T cells expressing CXCR3 (TNR3+). This CDR3 is CASSLIAGVNLAKNIQYF. Combining the CDR3 with reference TRBV11-3 and TRBJ2-4 gives the whole variable domain EAGVVQSPRYKIIEKKQPVAFWCNPISGHNTLYWYLQNLGQGPELLIRYENEEAVDDSQLPKDRFSAERLKGVDSTLKIQPAELGDSAVYLCASSLIAGVNLAKNIQYFGAGTRLSVL.